The rows below give T cell receptor beta chains drawn from one sample of a study of blood T cell repertoires in COVID-19. Sequencing used immunoSEQ multiplex PCR; TCRdb keeps in-frame clones, though not all of them. The sample has about 70,000 clones; about 86% are singletons. Sequenced sample: peripheral blood. Receptors were obtained from a human donor in a cohort sampled during active COVID-19. CDR3s include the opening cysteine and the closing phenylalanine or tryptophan. D genes are given only for firm matches. Some rows mark clone size as missing; the rest say once, few, many or name a class of expanded clone.

j_call,clone_size,d_call,v_call,cdr3_nt,cdr3_aa
TRBJ1-3,-,-,TRBV9,TGTGCCAGCAGCCCAAGAGGTGTCTCTGGAAACACCATATATTTT,CASSPRGVSGNTIYF
TRBJ2-2,-,-,TRBV15,TGTGCCACCAGCAGAGATGAGGCTAGCACGAACACCGGGGAGCTGTTTTTT,CATSRDEASTNTGELFF
TRBJ1-5,-,TRBD1,TRBV25-1,TGTGCCAGCAGTGGCCCAGGGGGAGGTCAGCCCCAGCATTTT,CASSGPGGGQPQHF
TRBJ2-2,-,-,TRBV7-9,TGTGCCAGCAGCTCACAGGGAGCCCACGCCGGGGAGCTGTTTTTT,CASSSQGAHAGELFF
TRBJ2-1,-,TRBD2,TRBV7-2,TGTGCCAGCAACACAAGGACTAGCGGGGGGGTAAGGGAGCAGTTCTTC,CASNTRTSGGVREQFF
TRBJ1-3,-,-,TRBV19,TGTGCCTCCAGGTTAGGGAGCTCTGGAAACACCATATATTTT,CASRLGSSGNTIYF
TRBJ1-1,-,-,TRBV2,TGTGCCAGCAGGCGGACAGCGACGAACACTGAAGCTTTCTTT,CASRRTATNTEAFF
TRBJ2-2,-,TRBD1,TRBV7-8,TGTGCCAGCAGCCCCGGCGGGGACAGGGGGCCCGGGGAGCTGTTTTTT,CASSPGGDRGPGELFF
TRBJ2-7,-,-,TRBV9,TGTGCCAGCAGCGTGGGCCTGGACAGTGGATACGAGCAGTACTTC,CASSVGLDSGYEQYF
TRBJ1-1,-,TRBD1,TRBV9,TGTGCCAGCAGCGTAGCGGGACAGGGGAAAGCTTTCTTT,CASSVAGQGKAFF
TRBJ1-1,-,TRBD1,TRBV7-9,TGTGCCAGCAGCTTAGTAGAGACAGGGAGGATGAACACTGAAGCTTTCTTT,CASSLVETGRMNTEAFF
TRBJ2-1,few,TRBD1,TRBV10-3,TGTGCCATCAGTGATTTCAGGGACAGGGACCATGAGCAGTTCTTC,CAISDFRDRDHEQFF
TRBJ1-1,-,TRBD1,TRBV5-1,TGCGCCAGCAGCTTGGCCTTAGGACAGGGGGCAGTGGCTGAAGCTTTCTTT,CASSLALGQGAVAEAFF
TRBJ1-2,-,-,TRBV19,TGTGCCAGTAGTGCAGAGGGCGGGTTGCTCTATGGCTACACCTTC,CASSAEGGLLYGYTF
TRBJ1-5,-,-,TRBV10-3,TGTGCCATCAGTAATGGGTACAGCAGCAATCAGCCCCAGCATTTT,CAISNGYSSNQPQHF
TRBJ1-2,-,TRBD1,TRBV10-3,TGTGCCATCAGTGAGAGGGGACAGGTGGGATATGGCTACACCTTC,CAISERGQVGYGYTF
TRBJ1-4,-,TRBD1,TRBV25-1,TGTGCCAGCAGTCAAAAGAGGGACAGGCAAAATGAAAAACTGTTTTTT,CASSQKRDRQNEKLFF
TRBJ2-7,-,-,TRBV19,TGTGCCAGTAGTATTTCTGCGGAGGCCTACGAGCAGTACTTC,CASSISAEAYEQYF
TRBJ1-2,-,TRBD1,TRBV5-4,TGTGCCAGCAGCCGTACAGGGGCCGGGGGCTACACCTTC,CASSRTGAGGYTF
TRBJ2-7,-,-,TRBV6-6,TGTGCCAGCAGTTACAGGGGCTACGAGCAGTACTTC,CASSYRGYEQYF
TRBJ1-3,-,-,TRBV21-1,TGTGCCAGCAGCAATCAAAGTTTCGAGGAGAGGGAAACCCGCTCTGGAAACACCATATATTTT,CASSNQSFEERETRSGNTIYF
TRBJ2-3,-,TRBD2,TRBV6-6,TGTGCCAGCGGCTCTAGCGGGGGGCCAACAGATACGCAGTATTTT,CASGSSGGPTDTQYF
TRBJ2-2,-,-,TRBV6-1,TGTGCCAGCAGTGAAGCATACTGGCTAGCTGCCACCGGGGAGCTGTTTTTT,CASSEAYWLAATGELFF
TRBJ1-2,-,-,TRBV27,TGTGCCAGCAGATATTTGGGAAGGGGTTTAGGTGGCTACACCTTC,CASRYLGRGLGGYTF
TRBJ1-1,-,-,TRBV19,TGTGCCAGTAAATCCGGGATGAACACTGAAGCTTTCTTT,CASKSGMNTEAFF
TRBJ1-5,once,-,TRBV19,TGTGCCAGTAGTATCAGGGGTTGGGACCAGCCCCAGCATTTT,CASSIRGWDQPQHF
TRBJ1-5,-,-,TRBV6-1,TGTGCCAGCAGTGAGTCCCCCCAGGGAGGTCAGCCCCAGCATTTT,CASSESPQGGQPQHF
TRBJ1-1,-,-,TRBV6-5,TGTGCCAGCAGAGATCCCGGTCTGGTGAACACTGAAGCTTTCTTT,CASRDPGLVNTEAFF
TRBJ2-7,few,-,TRBV21-1,TGTGCCAGCAGCAAAGGGGTCCCGAGCCCCAGGGGATACGAGCAGTACTTC,CASSKGVPSPRGYEQYF
TRBJ2-1,-,-,TRBV12-3/TRBV12-4,TGTGCCAGCAGTTTATTAATAAATGAGCAGTTCTTC,CASSLLINEQFF
TRBJ2-7,-,TRBD1,TRBV19,TGTGCCAGTAGTTCATACAGGGGCATCGGCGAGCAGTACTTC,CASSSYRGIGEQYF
TRBJ2-1,-,-,TRBV13,TGTGCCAGCAGCTTAGGCGAGGGCCCGAATGAGCAGTTCTTC,CASSLGEGPNEQFF
TRBJ1-6,-,TRBD1,TRBV27,TGTGCCAGCAGTTTATACCCGCGACAGGGCGCACCCCTCCACTTT,CASSLYPRQGAPLHF
TRBJ2-7,-,TRBD1,TRBV19,TGTGCCAGTAGTATGGACAGGGATGGCTACGAGCAGTACTTC,CASSMDRDGYEQYF
TRBJ1-2,-,TRBD1,TRBV23-1,TGCGCCAGCAGTCACCGCCCCAGGGGGGAGACGAACTATGGCTACACCTTC,CASSHRPRGETNYGYTF
TRBJ2-2,-,-,TRBV19,TGTGCCACCAGTCGGCTATCAGGGGCGAGGACCGGGGAGCTGTTTTTT,CATSRLSGARTGELFF
TRBJ2-5,once,-,TRBV19,TGTGCCAGTAGCCCCCTCGGGGTCCTTCAAGAGACCCAGTACTTC,CASSPLGVLQETQYF
TRBJ2-3,-,TRBD1,TRBV11-1,TGTGCCAGCAGCGGCACAGGGGGCGCGAACACAGATACGCAGTATTTT,CASSGTGGANTDTQYF
TRBJ1-1,-,TRBD1,TRBV11-2,TGTGCCAGCAGCTCCCAGGGGGTGGAGGGCACTGAAGCTTTCTTT,CASSSQGVEGTEAFF
TRBJ1-2,once,TRBD1,TRBV6-5,TGTGCCAGCCACAGGGGAAAAAGGAATGGCTACACCTTC,CASHRGKRNGYTF
TRBJ2-1,few,TRBD1,TRBV25-1,TGTGCCAGCAGTCCGGACAGGTCTTCCTACAATGAGCAGTTCTTC,CASSPDRSSYNEQFF
TRBJ2-7,-,-,TRBV5-4,TGTGCCAGCAGCCCTAGCTCCTACGAGCAGTACTTC,CASSPSSYEQYF
TRBJ2-5,-,TRBD1,TRBV11-2,TGTGCCAGCAGCTTTGGGGACAGGGCTGGAGAGACCCAGTACTTC,CASSFGDRAGETQYF
TRBJ1-1,once,-,TRBV5-1,TGCGCCAGCAGCTTGTCTGTTACAGGGATGAACACTGAAGCTTTCTTT,CASSLSVTGMNTEAFF
TRBJ1-4,once,TRBD1,TRBV2,TGTGCCAGCAGTCTGACAGGGGGTAATGAAAAACTGTTTTTT,CASSLTGGNEKLFF
TRBJ2-7,-,-,TRBV11-2,TGTGCCAGCAGCTTAGATGGCGGGTTTTACGAGCAGTACTTC,CASSLDGGFYEQYF
TRBJ1-1,once,TRBD1,TRBV24-1,TGTGCCACCAGCCACGGACAGGGATTGAACACTGAAGCTTTCTTT,CATSHGQGLNTEAFF
TRBJ2-7,once,-,TRBV6-5,TGTGCCAGCAGCCCCGGGACTGGGCGTAGGGAGCAGTACTTC,CASSPGTGRREQYF
TRBJ1-1,-,-,TRBV6-1,TGTGCCAGCAGTGAAGGAAAGAGAGGTAACGCTTTCTTT,CASSEGKRGNAFF
TRBJ2-5,-,-,TRBV5-6,TGTGCCAGCAGCTGGGAGGTCGGGCCCCAAGAGACCCAGTACTTC,CASSWEVGPQETQYF
TRBJ2-5,-,-,TRBV15,TGTGCCACCAGCAGAGATATAGAGACCCAGTACTTC,CATSRDIETQYF